This T cell receptor (beta chain) was identified during a study of CD4 T cells in relation to SARS-CoV-2 and coronaviruses listed by TCRdb under 2021. About the study as a whole: In the ViraFEST assay, PBMCs were grown with antigen for about ten days, and TCR beta CDR3s were then sequenced to identify antigen-specific clonal expansions. An HIV-1 Nef peptide pool or a culture without peptide was used as the negative reference condition. Patient-derived lymphoblastoid cell lines were used to map the HLA restriction of shared crossreactive spike epitopes. The study assessed, at the TCR clonotype level, memory CD4+ T cell crossreactivity between SARS-CoV-2 and common cold coronavirus spike proteins. The Adaptive Biotechnologies TCR-sequencing kit was used to sequence samples from a few pre-COVID donors and the naive versus memory experiments, whereas other data were Illumina-based. For other donors in the study, expansion assays were sequenced with a different, Illumina-based TCR-beta assay. General study outcomes and caveats: Since the crossreactivity analysis centred on spike protein, crossreactivity against other viral proteins was not assessed. Pre-pandemic and post-infection samples were not both contributed by any donor, so tracing of the source of pre-existing responses was limited. In around two thirds of donors, memory CD4+ clonotypes turned up that crossrecognized SARS-CoV-2 and at least one common cold coronavirus spike. The study was constrained by small numbers of patients and of tested TCRs. Crossreactive clones showed significantly weaker SARS-CoV-2-driven expansion than monoreactive clones, consistent with antigenic imprinting.

This clone has just one count. Its antigen target is currently unknown. Base quality data are lacking; no much larger clone is found one base away. The library was built by means of the immunoSEQ multiplex PCR assay. On the study's bioinformatics: During preprocessing, nonproductive sequences were discarded, as were any CDR3s that did not begin with C, did not end with F or W, or were shorter than 7 amino acids. The MANAFEST web app identified antigen-specific clonotypes based on expansion compared with the reference and other culture wells. A clone counted as positive if significantly expanded in 2 of 3 replicate wells versus the reference culture at FDR below 0.05. A further requirement for positive clones was significant expansion compared with all other tandem wells, along with an odds ratio above 5. Pairwise Levenshtein distance, computed with the stringdist R package after three terminal residues were trimmed from each end, was used as the measure of CDR3 homology. The source is immuneACCESS, and TCRdb retained only in-frame sequences with V and J called. Part of the clones is not carried over; for the studies checked, unresolved V genes explain less than half of this, and the remainder is unexplained. For V, J and clone size, that table is used; D and trimming come from the DNA. Present in this sample are 15,000 to 20,000 clones, around 81% of which were seen just once. Of the sample, roughly 10% is held by the ten largest clones.

CD4+ T cells from unexposed donors were collected before the COVID-19 pandemic (2011-2018). After approximately 11 days of culture, CD4+ T cells were isolated with the EasySep CD4+ T cell isolation kit. As cell numbers permitted, CD4+ T cells from unexposed donors were tested for reactivity to SARS-CoV-2 S and N and to four common cold coronavirus spike pools. PBMCs were cultured at around 2 million per well in IMDM supplemented with roughly 5% human AB serum and around 9.2 IU/ml IL-2. Half of the culture medium was replaced with fresh IL-2-containing medium on days 3 and 7. Triplicate replicate wells were generally used for each peptide culture condition. Leukapheresis product for the unexposed donors was purchased commercially. Ficoll-Paque PLUS gradient centrifugation was used to isolate PBMCs from leukapheresis product or whole blood. PBMCs were either used fresh in the expansion assay or cryopreserved at -140 degrees C. The QIAamp Micro DNA Kit was used to extract genomic DNA from the CD4+ T cells.

The sample was CD4+ T cells from PBMCs, cultured in vitro. The receptor comes from a human donor in good health.

This receptor has the CDR3 CAWSVGGGYTF. The sequenced DNA: TGTGCCTGGAGTGTTGGTGGCGGCTACACCTTC. The rearranged segments are TRBV30 and TRBJ1-2; the D gene cannot be resolved reliably. From the cysteine up to the phenylalanine, the CDR3 has a length of 11 residues. The retained sequence is limited to the CDR3, 33 bases, with the frame set at the first base. The trim is 0 bases for V and 8 bases for J, with a gap of 7 bases between the germline ends. CDR1 GTSNPN and CDR2 SVGIG were looked up in the germline V gene (reference sequence). The entire variable domain, with the stretches around the CDR3 drawn from the reference TRBV30 and TRBJ1-2 proteins, is SQTIHQWPATLVQPVGSPLSLECTVEGTSNPNLYWYRQAAGRGLQLLFYSVGIGQISSEVPQNLSASRPQDRQFILSSKKLLLSDSGFYLCAWSVGGGYTFGSGTRLTVV.